This T cell receptor beta chain was sequenced for a study of cytomegalovirus exposure and HLA in healthy donors. Whole-study findings and limits: Among the most significant clusters, several appeared linked to common viral pathogens in a later analysis. Relative to the approximately 670-donor mean, N-insertions were reportedly fewer in an Asian-associated ancestry cluster in a later analysis. Sequence variants that were highly shared formed a cluster that was likely a sequencing artifact. Researchers reported in a later analysis that a missense DCLRE1C variant was tied to TCR beta V- and J-gene trimming.

Both 60 Vbeta primers and 13 Jbeta primers went into the PCR. Sequencing was performed with immunoSEQ multiplex PCR; in TCRdb, only in-frame clones are kept and a portion is missing. The data show about 57,000 clones, 70% to 75% seen once. Note on this clone: Its antigen remains unidentified.

The length of the CDR3 is 17 residues. V lost 1 base, J lost 9 bases, and 22 bases lay in between. Per germline, CDR1 SGHTA and CDR2 FQGTGA. Sequenced material: PBMCs. The clonotype comes from a man between 25 and 39 years old in good health and CMV-seropositive. The V and J genes are TRBV7-3 and TRBJ1-3; D gene uncertain. Here the CDR3 DNA reads TGTGCCAGCAGCTTAAAATATCCCGACTTTCTCGTCAGCACCATATATTTT. Its protein is CASSLKYPDFLVSTIYF.